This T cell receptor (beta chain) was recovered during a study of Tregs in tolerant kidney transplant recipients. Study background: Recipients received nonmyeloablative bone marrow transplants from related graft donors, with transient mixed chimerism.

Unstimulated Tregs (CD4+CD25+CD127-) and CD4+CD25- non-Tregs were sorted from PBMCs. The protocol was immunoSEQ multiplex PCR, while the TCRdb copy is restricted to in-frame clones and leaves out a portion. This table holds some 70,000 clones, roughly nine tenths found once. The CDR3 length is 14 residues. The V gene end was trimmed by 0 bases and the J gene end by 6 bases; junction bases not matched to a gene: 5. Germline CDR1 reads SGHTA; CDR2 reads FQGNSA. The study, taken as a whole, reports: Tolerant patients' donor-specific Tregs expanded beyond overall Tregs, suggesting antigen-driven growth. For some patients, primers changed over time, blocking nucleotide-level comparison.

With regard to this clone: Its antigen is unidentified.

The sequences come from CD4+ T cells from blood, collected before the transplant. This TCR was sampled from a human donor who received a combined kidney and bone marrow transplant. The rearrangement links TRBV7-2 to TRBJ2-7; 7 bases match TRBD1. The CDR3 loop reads CASSLARDSAEQYF. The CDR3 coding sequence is TGTGCCAGCAGCTTAGCGAGGGACAGCGCCGAGCAGTACTTC.